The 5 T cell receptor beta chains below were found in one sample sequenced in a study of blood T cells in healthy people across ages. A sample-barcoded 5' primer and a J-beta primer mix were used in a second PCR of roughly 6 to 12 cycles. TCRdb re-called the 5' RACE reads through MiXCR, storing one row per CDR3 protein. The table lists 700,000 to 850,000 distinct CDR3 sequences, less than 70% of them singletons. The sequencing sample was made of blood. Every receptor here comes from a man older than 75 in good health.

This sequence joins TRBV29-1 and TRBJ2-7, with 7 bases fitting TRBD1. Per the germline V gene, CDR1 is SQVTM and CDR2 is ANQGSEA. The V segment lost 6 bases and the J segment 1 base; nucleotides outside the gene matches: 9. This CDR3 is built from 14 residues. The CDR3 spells CSVVATGSSYEQYF. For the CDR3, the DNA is TGCAGCGTGGTAGCGACAGGGAGTTCCTACGAGCAGTACTTC.

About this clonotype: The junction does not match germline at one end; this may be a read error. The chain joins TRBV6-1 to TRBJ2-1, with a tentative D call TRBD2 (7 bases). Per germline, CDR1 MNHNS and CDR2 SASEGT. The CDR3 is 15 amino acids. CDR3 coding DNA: TGTGCCAGCAGCGAAGGGGGGGCCGGATCCAATGAGCAGTTCTTC. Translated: CASSEGGAGSNEQFF.

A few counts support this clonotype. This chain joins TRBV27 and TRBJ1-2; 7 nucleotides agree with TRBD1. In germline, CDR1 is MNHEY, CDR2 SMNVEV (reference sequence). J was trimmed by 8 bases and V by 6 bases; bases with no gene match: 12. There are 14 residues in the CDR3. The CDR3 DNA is TGTGCCAGCAGGATACAAACAGGGGTTAGCGGCTACACCTTC. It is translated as CASRIQTGVSGYTF.

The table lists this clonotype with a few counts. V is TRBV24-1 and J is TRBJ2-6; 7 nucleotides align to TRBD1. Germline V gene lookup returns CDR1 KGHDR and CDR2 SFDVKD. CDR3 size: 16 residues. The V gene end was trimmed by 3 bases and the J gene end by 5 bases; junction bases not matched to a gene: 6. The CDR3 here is CATSDARQGWANVLTF. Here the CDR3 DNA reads TGTGCCACCAGTGATGCCCGACAGGGCTGGGCCAACGTCCTGACTTTC.

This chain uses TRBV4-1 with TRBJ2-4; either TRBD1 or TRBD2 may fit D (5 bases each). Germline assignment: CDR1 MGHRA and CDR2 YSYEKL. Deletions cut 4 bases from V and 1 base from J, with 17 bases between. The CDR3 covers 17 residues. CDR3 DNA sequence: TGCGCCAGCAGCCCGATACCGGGACCCGGGGCCAAAAACATTCAGTACTTC. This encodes CASSPIPGPGAKNIQYF.